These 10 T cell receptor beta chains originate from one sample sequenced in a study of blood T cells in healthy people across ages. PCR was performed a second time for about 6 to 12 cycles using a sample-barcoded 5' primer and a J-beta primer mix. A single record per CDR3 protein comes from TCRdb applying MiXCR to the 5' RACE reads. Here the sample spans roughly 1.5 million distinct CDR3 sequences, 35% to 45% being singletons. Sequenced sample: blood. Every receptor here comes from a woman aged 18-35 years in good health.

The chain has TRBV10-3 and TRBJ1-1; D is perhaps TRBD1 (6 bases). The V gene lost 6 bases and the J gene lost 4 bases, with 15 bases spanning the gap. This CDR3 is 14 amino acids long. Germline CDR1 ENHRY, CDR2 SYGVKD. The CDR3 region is CAISEPGQTTEAFF. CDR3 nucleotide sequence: TGTGCCATCAGCGAGCCGGGACAAACCACTGAAGCTTTCTTT.

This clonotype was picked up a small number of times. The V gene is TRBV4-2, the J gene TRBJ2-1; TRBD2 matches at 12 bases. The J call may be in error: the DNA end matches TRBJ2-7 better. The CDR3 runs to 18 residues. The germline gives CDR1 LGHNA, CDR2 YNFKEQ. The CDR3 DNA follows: TGTGCCAGCAGCCCGATGACTAGCGGGGGCAGCTCCTACAATGAGCAGTACTTC. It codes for CASSPMTSGGSSYNEQYF.

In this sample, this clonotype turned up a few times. CDR3 sequence: CASRVRQGNTEAFF. The CDR3 coding sequence is TGTGCCAGCAGGGTTCGACAGGGGAACACTGAAGCTTTCTTT. The V gene is TRBV25-1, the J gene TRBJ1-1, with 7 bases identical to TRBD1. J lost 1 base, V lost 6 bases, and 5 bases had no gene match. The length of the CDR3 is 14 residues. CDR1 and CDR2 (germline): MGHDK, SYGVNS.

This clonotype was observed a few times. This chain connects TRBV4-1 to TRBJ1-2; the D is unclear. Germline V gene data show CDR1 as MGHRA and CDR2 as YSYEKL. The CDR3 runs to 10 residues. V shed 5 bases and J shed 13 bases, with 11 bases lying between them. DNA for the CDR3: TGCGCCAGCAGCTCGGCTGTTCCCACCTTC. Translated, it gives CASSSAVPTF.

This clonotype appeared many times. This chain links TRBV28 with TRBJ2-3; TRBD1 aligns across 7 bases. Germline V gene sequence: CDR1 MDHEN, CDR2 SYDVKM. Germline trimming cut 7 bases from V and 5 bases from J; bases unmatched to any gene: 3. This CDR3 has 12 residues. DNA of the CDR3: TGTGCCAGCACCTCAGGGGGAGATACGCAGTATTTT. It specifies CASTSGGDTQYF.

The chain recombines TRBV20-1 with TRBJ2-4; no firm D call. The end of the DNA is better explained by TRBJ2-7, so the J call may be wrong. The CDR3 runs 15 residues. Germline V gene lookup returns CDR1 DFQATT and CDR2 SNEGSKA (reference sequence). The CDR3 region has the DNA TGCAGTGCTAGAACGGGTGGAAGTAGCCCCTACGAGCAGTACTTC. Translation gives CSARTGGSSPYEQYF.

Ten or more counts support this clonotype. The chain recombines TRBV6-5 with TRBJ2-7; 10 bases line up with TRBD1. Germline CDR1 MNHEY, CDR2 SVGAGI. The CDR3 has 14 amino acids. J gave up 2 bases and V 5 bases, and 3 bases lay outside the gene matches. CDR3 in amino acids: CASSQGTGAYEQYF. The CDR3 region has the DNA TGTGCCAGCAGTCAGGGGACAGGGGCCTACGAGCAGTACTTC.

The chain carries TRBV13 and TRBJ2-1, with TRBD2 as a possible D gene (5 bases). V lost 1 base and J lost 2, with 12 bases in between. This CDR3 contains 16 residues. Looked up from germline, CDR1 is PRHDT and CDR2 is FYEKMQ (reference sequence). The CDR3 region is CASSLAALTTYNEQFF. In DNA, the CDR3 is TGTGCCAGCAGCTTAGCCGCCCTGACTACCTACAATGAGCAGTTCTTC.

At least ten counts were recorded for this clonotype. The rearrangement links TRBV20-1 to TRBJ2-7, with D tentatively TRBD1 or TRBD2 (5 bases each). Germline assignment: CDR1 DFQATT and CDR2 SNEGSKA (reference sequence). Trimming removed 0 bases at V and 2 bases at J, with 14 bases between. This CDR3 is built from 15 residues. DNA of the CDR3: TGCAGTGCTAGAGAGCCGGGACGGGAACCCTACGAGCAGTACTTC. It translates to CSAREPGREPYEQYF.

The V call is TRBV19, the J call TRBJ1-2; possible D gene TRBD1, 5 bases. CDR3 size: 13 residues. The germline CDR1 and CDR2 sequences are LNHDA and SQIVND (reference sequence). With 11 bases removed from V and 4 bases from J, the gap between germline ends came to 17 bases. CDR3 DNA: TGTGCCTGCCGGGACCGAAGTTTCTATGGCTACACCTTC. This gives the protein CACRDRSFYGYTF.